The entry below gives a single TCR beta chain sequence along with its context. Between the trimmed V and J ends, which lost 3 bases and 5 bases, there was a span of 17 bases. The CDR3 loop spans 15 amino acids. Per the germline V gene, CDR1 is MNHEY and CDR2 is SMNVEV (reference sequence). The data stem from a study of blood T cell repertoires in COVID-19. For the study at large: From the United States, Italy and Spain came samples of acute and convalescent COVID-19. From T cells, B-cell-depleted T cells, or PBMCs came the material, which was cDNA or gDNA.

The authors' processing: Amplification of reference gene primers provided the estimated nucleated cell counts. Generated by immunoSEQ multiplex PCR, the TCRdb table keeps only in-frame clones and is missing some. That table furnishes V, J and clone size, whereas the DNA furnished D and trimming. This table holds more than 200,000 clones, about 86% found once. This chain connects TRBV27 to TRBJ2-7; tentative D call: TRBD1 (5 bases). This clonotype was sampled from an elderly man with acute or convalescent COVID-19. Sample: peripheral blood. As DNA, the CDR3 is TGTGCCAGCAGTTTGTGGGGCAGCGTCGTTCACGAGCAGTACTTC. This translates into CASSLWGSVVHEQYF.